This T cell receptor beta chain was found in a study of shared clonotypes between healthy human individuals. Sequencing used immunoSEQ multiplex PCR; TCRdb keeps in-frame clones, though not all of them. The sample has approximately 1.1 million clones; roughly 74% are singletons. With 2 bases removed from V and 2 bases from J, the gap between germline ends came to 16 bases. CDR1 and CDR2 from the germline V gene are MNHNS and SASEGT. The CDR3 runs to 16 residues. About this clone itself: What it binds is unknown.

Whole-study results and caveats: Generation probabilities were higher for clonotypes shared across all four sorted-subset donors than for unshared ones.

V is TRBV6-1 and J is TRBJ2-7; D is unresolved. This receptor was identified in a man aged 18 to 30 in good health. Some clones in this sample may be carry-over from other donors' samples. Sequenced: memory CD4+ T cells from PBMCs. Subset reported: CD45RA-negative fraction. This CDR3 reads CASSEFGPILPYEQYF. CDR3 nucleotide sequence: TGTGCCAGCAGTGAATTCGGTCCAATTCTTCCCTACGAGCAGTACTTC.